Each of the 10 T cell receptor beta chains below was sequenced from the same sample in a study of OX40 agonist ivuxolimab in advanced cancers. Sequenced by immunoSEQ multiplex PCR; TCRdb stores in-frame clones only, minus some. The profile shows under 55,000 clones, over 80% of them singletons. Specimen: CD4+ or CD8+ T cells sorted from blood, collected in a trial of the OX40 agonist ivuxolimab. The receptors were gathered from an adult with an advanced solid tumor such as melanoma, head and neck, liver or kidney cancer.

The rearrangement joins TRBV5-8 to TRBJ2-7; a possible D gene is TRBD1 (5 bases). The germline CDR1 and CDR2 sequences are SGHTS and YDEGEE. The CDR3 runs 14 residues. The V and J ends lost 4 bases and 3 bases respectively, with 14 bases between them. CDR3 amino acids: CASSPGNRDYEQYF. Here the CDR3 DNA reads TGTGCCAGCAGCCCAGGGAATCGCGACTACGAGCAGTACTTC. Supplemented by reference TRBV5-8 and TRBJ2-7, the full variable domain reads EAGVTQSPTHLIKTRGQQATLRCSPISGHTSVYWYQQALGLGLQFLLWYDEGEERNRGNFPPRFSGRQFPNYSSELNVNALELEDSALYLCASSPGNRDYEQYFGPGTRLTVT.

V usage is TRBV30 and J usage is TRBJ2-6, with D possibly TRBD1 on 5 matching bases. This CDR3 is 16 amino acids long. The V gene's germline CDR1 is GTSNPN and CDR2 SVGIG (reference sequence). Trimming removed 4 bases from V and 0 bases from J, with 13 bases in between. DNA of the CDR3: TGTGCCTGGAAAAGGACATCAACCTCTGGGGCCAACGTCCTGACTTTC. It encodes CAWKRTSTSGANVLTF. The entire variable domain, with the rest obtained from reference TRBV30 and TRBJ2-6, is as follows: SQTIHQWPATLVQPVGSPLSLECTVEGTSNPNLYWYRQAAGRGLQLLFYSVGIGQISSEVPQNLSASRPQDRQFILSSKKLLLSDSGFYLCAWKRTSTSGANVLTFGAGSRLTVL.

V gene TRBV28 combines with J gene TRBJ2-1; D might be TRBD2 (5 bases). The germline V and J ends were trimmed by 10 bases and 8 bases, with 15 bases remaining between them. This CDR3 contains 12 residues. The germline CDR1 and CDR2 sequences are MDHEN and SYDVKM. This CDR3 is CATETNSDEQFF. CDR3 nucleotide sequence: TGTGCCACCGAGACGAATAGCGATGAGCAGTTCTTC.

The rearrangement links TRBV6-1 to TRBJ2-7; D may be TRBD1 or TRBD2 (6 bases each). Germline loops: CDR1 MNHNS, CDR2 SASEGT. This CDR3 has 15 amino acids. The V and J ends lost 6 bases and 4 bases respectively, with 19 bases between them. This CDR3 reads CASRWGPGGDYEQYV. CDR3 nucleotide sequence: TGTGCCAGCAGGTGGGGACCCGGGGGCGATTACGAGCAGTACGTC.

CDR3 region: CSVGRPPEGYTF. CDR3 in DNA: TGCAGCGTTGGTCGGCCGCCTGAGGGCTACACCTTC. The chain uses TRBV29-1 and TRBJ1-2; no clear D gene. This CDR3 contains 12 residues. V was clipped by 4 bases and J by 8 bases, with 14 bases between them. The V gene's germline CDR1 is SQVTM and CDR2 ANQGSEA.

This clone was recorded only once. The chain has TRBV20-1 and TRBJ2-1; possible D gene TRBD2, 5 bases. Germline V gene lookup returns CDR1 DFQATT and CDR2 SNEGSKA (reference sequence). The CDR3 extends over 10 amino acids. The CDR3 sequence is CTGSGNEQFF. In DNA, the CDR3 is TGCACCGGGTCGGGGAATGAGCAGTTCTTC.

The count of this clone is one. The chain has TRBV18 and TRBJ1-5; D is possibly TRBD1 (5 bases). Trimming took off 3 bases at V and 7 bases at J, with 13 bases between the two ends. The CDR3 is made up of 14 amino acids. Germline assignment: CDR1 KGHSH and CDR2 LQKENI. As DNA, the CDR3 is TGTGCCAGCTCACCCGGGGGGGGAACCCAGCCCCAGCATTTT. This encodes CASSPGGGTQPQHF.

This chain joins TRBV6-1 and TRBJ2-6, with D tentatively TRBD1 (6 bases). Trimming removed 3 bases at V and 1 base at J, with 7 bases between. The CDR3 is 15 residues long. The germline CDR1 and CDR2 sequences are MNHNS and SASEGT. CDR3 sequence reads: CASSDQGSGANVLTF. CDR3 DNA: TGTGCCAGCAGTGATCAGGGGTCTGGGGCCAACGTCCTGACTTTC.

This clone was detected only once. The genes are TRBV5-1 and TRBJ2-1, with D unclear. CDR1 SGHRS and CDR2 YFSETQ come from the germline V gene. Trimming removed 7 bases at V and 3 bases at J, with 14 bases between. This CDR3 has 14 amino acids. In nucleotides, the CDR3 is TGCGCCAGCTCTCGGGCGGAAAGCTACAATGAGCAGTTCTTC. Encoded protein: CASSRAESYNEQFF. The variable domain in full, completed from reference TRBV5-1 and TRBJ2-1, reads KAGVTQTPRYLIKTRGQQVTLSCSPISGHRSVSWYQQTPGQGLQFLFEYFSETQRNKGNFPGRFSGRQFSNSRSEMNVSTLELGDSALYLCASSRAESYNEQFFGPGTRLTVL.

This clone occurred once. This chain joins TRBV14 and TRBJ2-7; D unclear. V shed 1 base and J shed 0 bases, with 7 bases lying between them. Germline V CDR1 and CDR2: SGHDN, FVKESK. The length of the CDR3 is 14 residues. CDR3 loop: CASSQGLISYEQYF. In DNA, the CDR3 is TGTGCCAGCAGCCAAGGACTCATCTCCTACGAGCAGTACTTC.